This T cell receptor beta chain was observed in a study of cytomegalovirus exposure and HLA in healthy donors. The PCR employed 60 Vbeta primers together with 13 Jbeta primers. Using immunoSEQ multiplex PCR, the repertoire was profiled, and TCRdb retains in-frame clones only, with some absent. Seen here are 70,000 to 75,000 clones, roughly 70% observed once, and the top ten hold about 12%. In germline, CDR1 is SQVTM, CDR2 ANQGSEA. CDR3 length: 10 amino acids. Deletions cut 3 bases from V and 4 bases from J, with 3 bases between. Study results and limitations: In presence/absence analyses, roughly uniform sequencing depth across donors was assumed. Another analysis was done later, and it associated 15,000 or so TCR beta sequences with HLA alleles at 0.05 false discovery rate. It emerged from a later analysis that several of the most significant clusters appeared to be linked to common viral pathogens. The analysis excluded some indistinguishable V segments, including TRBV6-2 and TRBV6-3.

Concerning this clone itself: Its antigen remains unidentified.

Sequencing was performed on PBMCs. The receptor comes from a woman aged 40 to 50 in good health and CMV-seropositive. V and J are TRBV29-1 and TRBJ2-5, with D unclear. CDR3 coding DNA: TGCAGCGTTGACTTAGAGACCCAGTACTTC. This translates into CSVDLETQYF.